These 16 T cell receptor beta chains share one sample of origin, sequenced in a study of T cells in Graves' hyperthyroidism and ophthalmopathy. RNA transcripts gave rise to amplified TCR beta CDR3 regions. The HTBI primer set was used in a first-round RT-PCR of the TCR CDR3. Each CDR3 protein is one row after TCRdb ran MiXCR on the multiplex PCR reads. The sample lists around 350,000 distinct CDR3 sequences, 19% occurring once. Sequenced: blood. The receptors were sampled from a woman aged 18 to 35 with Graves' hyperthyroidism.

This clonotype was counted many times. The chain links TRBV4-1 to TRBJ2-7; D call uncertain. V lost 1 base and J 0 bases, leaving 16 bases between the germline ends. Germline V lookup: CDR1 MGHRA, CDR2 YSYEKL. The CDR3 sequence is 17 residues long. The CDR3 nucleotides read TGCGCCAGCAGCCAAGCCCCCCTAGGCGCCAGCTCCTACGAGCAGTACTTC. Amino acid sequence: CASSQAPLGASSYEQYF.

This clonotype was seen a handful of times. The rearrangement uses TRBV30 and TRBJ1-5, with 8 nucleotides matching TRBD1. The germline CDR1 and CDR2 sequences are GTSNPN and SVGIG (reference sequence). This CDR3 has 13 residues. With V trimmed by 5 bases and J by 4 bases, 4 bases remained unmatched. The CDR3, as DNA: TGTGCCTGGCCTACAGGGGGGAATCAGCCCCAGCATTTT. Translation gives CAWPTGGNQPQHF.

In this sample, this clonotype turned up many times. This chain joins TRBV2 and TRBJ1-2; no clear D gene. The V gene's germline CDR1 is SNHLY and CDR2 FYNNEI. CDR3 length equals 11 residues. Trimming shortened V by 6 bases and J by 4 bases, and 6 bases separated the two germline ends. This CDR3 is CASRPLYGYTF. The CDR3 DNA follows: TGTGCCAGCAGACCCCTCTATGGCTACACCTTC.

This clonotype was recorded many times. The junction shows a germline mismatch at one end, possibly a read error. DNA of the CDR3: TGTGCTAGCAGCTTCGGACACCTTGGGGAGACCCAGTACTTC. It encodes CASSFGHLGETQYF. The chain employs TRBV7-7 and TRBJ2-5, with a possible D match to TRBD1 (5 bases). Germline CDR1 reads SSHAT; CDR2 reads FNYEAQ (reference sequence). The CDR3 has 14 amino acids. Based on the CDR3 plus reference TRBV7-7 and TRBJ2-5, the full variable domain is GAGVSQSPRYKVTKRGQDVTLRCDPISSHATLYWYQQALGQGPEFLTYFNYEAQPDKSGLPSDRFSAERPEGSISTLTIQRTEQRDSAMYRCASSFGHLGETQYFGPGTRLLVL.

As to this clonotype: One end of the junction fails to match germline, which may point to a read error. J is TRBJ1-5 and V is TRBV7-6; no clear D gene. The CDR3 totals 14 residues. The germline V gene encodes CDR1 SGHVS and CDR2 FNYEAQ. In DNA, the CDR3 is TGTGCCAACAGCAGAGGAGGCGGGAACCAGCCCCAGCATTTT. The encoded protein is CANSRGGGNQPQHF.

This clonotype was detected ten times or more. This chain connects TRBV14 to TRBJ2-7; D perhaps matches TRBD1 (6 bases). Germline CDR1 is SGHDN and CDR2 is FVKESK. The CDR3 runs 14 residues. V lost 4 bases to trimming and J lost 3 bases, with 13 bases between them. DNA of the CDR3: TGTGCCAGCAGCCGAGGACAGAGCTTCTACGAGCAGTACTTC. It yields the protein CASSRGQSFYEQYF. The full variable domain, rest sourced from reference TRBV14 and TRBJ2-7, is EAGVTQFPSHSVIEKGQTVTLRCDPISGHDNLYWYRRVMGKEIKFLLHFVKESKQDESGMPNNRFLAERTGGTYSTLKVQPAELEDSGVYFCASSRGQSFYEQYFGPGTRLTVT.

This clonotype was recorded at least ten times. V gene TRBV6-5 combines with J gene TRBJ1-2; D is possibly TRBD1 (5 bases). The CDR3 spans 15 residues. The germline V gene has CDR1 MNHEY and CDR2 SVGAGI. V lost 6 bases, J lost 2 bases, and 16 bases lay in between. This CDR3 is CASSPEGRENYGYTF. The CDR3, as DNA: TGTGCCAGCAGCCCAGAGGGCAGGGAAAACTATGGCTACACCTTC.

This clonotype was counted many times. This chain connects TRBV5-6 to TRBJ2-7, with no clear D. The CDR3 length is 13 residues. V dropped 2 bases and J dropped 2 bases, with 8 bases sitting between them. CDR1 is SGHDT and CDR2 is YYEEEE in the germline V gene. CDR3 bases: TGTGCCAGCAGCTTTTTTGACACCTACGAGCAGTACTTC. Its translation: CASSFFDTYEQYF.

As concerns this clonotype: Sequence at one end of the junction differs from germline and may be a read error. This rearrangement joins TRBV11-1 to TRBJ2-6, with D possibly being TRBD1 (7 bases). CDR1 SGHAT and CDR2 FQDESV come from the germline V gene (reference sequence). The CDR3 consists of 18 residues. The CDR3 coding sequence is TGTGTCAGCAGCTTGGGCGGGACAGATAGTTTGGAAGGCAACGTCCTGACTTTC. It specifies CVSSLGGTDSLEGNVLTF.

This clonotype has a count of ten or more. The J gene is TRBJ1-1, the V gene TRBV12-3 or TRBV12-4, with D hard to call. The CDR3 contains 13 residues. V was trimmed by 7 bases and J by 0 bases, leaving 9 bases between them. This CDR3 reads CASTLVMNTEAFF. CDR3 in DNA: TGTGCCAGCACCCTCGTTATGAACACTGAAGCTTTCTTT.

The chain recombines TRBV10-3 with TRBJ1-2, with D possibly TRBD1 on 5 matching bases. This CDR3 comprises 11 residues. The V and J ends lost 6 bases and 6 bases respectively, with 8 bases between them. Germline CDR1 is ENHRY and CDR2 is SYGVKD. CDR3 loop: CAISPGHGYTF. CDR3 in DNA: TGTGCCATCAGCCCGGGACATGGCTACACCTTC.

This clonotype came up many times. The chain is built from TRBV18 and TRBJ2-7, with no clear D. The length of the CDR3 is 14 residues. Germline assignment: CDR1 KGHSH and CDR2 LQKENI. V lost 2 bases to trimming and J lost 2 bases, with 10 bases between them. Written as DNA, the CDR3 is TGTGCCAGCTCACCATTCGGGTTAACCTACGAGCAGTACTTC. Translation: CASSPFGLTYEQYF. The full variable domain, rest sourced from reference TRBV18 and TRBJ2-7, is NAGVMQNPRHLVRRRGQEARLRCSPMKGHSHVYWYRQLPEEGLKFMVYLQKENIIDESGMPKERFSAEFPKEGPSILRIQQVVRGDSAAYFCASSPFGLTYEQYFGPGTRLTVT.

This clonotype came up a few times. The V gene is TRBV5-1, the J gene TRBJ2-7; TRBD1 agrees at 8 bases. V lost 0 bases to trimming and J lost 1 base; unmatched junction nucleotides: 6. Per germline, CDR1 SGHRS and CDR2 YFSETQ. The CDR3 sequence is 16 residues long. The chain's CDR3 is CASSLDTGGTSYEQYF. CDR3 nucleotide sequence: TGCGCCAGCAGCTTGGACACAGGGGGTACTTCCTACGAGCAGTACTTC.

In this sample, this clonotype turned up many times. In DNA, the CDR3 is TGCGCCAGCAGCCACCGGACACAATTCTACGAGCAGTACTTC. Its translation is CASSHRTQFYEQYF. J is TRBJ2-7 and V is TRBV4-1; a possible D gene is TRBD1 (5 bases). CDR3 size: 14 residues. V gave up 3 bases and J gave up 3 bases, with 12 bases separating them. Looked up from germline, CDR1 is MGHRA and CDR2 is YSYEKL.

CDR3 DNA: TGTGCCAGCAGCCCTCCCGGGACAGGGGGCGGTGAGACCCAGTACTTC. Translation: CASSPPGTGGGETQYF. The rearrangement joins TRBV12-3 or TRBV12-4 to TRBJ2-5, with 12 bases lining up with TRBD1. V dropped 6 bases and J dropped 5; count of bases not matched to a gene: 10. There are 16 residues in the CDR3.

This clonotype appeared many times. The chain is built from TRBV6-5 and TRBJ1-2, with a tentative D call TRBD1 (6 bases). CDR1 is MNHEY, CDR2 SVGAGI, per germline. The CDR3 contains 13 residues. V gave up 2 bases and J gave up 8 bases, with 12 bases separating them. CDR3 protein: CASSYPTGRGYTF. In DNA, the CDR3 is TGTGCCAGCAGTTACCCCACAGGGCGCGGCTACACCTTC.